One T cell receptor (beta chain) is described in this entry. No cognate antigen has been identified for it. Base qualities are not provided; no much larger clone lies one nucleotide away. These data come from a study of chemoradiotherapy in HPV16-positive cancers (dated by TCRdb to about 2022). Turning to the overall study: Using functional T-cell assays on cells from a couple of HPV16-positive patients, the researchers defined candidate HPV-specific T-cell clones and common TCR motifs. The study asked whether T-cell immunity against the HPV oncoproteins E6 and E7 changes during chemoradiotherapy and whether it affects survival. TCR repertoires from over 80 patients with HPV-related cancers were then used to track the candidate HPV-specific TCRs and motifs.

Study-level results and caveats: Only two HPV16-positive patients were used to derive the functional definition of HPV-specific T cells, and the survival association was reported for HPV16-positive patients. Among HPV16-positive patients, expansion of HPV-responsive T cells during chemoradiotherapy was associated with better recurrence-free survival. Expansion of candidate HPV-specific clones and E7-related TCR motifs was observed in the tumor microenvironment during treatment, whereas no such expansion was observed for non-HPV-specific T cells.

The library was prepared using the immunoSEQ multiplex PCR assay. Entries here come from immuneACCESS through TCRdb and include only in-frame sequences with V and J called. Some clones fail to appear in such tables; in the studies checked, an unresolved V gene covers under half of the shortfall, and the cause of the remainder is unknown. The sample table lists 17,000 or so clones, around three quarters of them with a count of one. Of the sample, approximately 8.2% falls within the top ten clones. Repertoires were sampled multiple times during chemoradiotherapy, which allowed clonal expansion in the tumor microenvironment to be followed. The clonotype was recovered from a human donor with HPV-associated anogenital cancer. The material was tumor tissue, obtained from a patient who underwent chemoradiotherapy.

Here is the DNA: TGTGCCAGCAGCTCGGGACGGCACTACGAGCAGTACTTC. This is translated as CASSSGRHYEQYF. This receptor chain uses TRBV7-8 and TRBJ2-7; the D element could tentatively be TRBD1 or TRBD2, as 5 bases agree for each. Reading the germline V gene gives CDR1 SGHVS and CDR2 FQNEAQ. CDR3 length: 13 amino acids, cysteine to phenylalanine. The kept DNA is CDR3 alone, 39 bases in frame from the first base. V gives up 4 bases and J gives up 3 bases, and the segment between their germline ends measures 10 bases.